The clone carrying this T cell receptor (beta chain) showed up just a few times. Its antigen is undetermined. The data originate from a study of OX40 agonist ivuxolimab in advanced cancers. In the study overall: Patients treated during dose escalation were battling hepatocellular carcinoma, melanoma, renal cell or head and neck cancer. Three individuals attained partial responses, comprising one hepatocellular carcinoma case and two cutaneous melanoma cases.

Overall study findings and caveats: The study observed clonal expansion of CD4+ and CD8+ blood T cells by week 6 at 0.1 to 3.0 mg/kg.

The CDR3 runs to 16 residues. V was trimmed by 5 bases and J by 3 bases, leaving 19 bases between them. Per germline, CDR1 MNHEY and CDR2 SMNVEV (reference sequence). The table came from immunoSEQ multiplex PCR; TCRdb's copy has only in-frame clones and leaves some out. The profile shows some 66,000 clones, 88% of them singletons. The specimen comprised CD4+ or CD8+ T cells sorted from blood, sampled in a trial of the OX40 agonist ivuxolimab. The chain uses TRBV27 and TRBJ1-2, with D unresolved. The sequence was collected from an adult with an advanced solid tumor such as melanoma, head and neck, liver or kidney cancer. The CDR3: CASSPRMEWADYGYTF. The CDR3 nucleotides read TGTGCCAGCAGTCCTAGAATGGAGTGGGCAGACTATGGCTACACCTTC.